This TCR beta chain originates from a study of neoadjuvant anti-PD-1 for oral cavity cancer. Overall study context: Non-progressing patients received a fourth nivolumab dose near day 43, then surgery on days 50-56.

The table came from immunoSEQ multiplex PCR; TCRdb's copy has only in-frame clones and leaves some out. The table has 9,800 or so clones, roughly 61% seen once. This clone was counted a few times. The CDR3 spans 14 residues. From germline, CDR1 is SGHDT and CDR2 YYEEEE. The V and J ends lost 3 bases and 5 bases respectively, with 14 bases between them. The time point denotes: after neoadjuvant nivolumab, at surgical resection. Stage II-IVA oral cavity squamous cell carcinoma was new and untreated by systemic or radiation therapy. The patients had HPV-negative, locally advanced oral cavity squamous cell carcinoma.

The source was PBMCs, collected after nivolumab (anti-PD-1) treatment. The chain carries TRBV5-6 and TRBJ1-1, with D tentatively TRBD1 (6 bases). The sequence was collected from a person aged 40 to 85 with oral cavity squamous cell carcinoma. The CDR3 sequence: CASSSAGGETEAFF. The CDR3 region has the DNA TGTGCCAGCAGCTCAGCGGGGGGCGAGACTGAAGCTTTCTTT.